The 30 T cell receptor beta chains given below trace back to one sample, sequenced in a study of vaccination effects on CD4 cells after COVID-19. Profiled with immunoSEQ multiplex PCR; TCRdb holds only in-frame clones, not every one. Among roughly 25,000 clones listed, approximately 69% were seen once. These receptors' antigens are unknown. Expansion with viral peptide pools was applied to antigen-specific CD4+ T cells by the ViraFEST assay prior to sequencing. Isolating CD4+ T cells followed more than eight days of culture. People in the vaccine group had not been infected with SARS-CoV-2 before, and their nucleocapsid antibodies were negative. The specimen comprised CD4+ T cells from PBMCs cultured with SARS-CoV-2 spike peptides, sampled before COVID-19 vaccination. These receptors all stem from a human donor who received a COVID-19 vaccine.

CDR3 sequence (DNA): TGTGCCAGCAGCGTAGTCAGGGTTGGGACAGATACGCAGTATTTT. This codes for CASSVVRVGTDTQYF. The rearrangement links TRBV9 to TRBJ2-3; TRBD1 might be the D (5 bases). The CDR3 has 15 residues. V lost 0 bases and J 3 bases, leaving 11 bases between the germline ends. Germline CDR1 reads SGDLS; CDR2 reads YYNGEE.

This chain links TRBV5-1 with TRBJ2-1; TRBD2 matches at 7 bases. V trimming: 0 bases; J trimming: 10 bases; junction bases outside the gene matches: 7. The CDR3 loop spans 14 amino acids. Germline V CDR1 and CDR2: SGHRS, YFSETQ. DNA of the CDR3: TGCGCCAGCAGCTTGGGTGGTGGCGGGGGAGAGCAGTTCTTC. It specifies CASSLGGGGGEQFF.

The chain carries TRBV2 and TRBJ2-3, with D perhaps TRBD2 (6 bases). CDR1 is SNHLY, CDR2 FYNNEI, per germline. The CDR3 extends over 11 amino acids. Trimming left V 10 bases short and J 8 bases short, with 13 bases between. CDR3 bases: TGTGCCACCGCCGAGGAGGGTACGCAGTATTTT. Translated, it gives CATAEEGTQYF.

CDR3 in DNA: TGTGCCAGTAACCTTAATCAGGGGCGGCTTAAAAACACTGAAGCTTTCTTT. Translated: CASNLNQGRLKNTEAFF. V gene TRBV19 combines with J gene TRBJ1-1; D is perhaps TRBD1 (6 bases). Germline lookup yields CDR1 LNHDA and CDR2 SQIVND (reference sequence). The V end was cut by 7 bases, the J end by 2 bases, with 23 bases between. The CDR3 loop spans 17 amino acids.

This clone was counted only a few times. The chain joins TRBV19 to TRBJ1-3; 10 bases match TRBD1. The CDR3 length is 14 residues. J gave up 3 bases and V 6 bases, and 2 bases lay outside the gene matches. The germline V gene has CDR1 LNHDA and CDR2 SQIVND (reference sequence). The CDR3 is CASSDRGLGNTIYF. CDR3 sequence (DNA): TGTGCCAGTAGCGACAGGGGGCTTGGAAACACCATATATTTT.

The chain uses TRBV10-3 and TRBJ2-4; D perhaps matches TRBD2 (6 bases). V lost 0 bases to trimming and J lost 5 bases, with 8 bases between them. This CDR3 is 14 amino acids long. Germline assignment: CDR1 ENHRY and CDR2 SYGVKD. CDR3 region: CAISESAGQNIQYF. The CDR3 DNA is TGTGCCATCAGTGAGTCGGCGGGACAAAACATTCAGTACTTC.

The CDR3 is CGPGGVKPNEQYF. DNA for the CDR3: TGTGGGCCCGGGGGGGTGAAACCGAACGAGCAGTACTTC. This rearrangement joins TRBV11-2 to TRBJ2-7, with 8 positions matching TRBD2. The CDR3 totals 13 residues. CDR1 and CDR2 from the germline V gene are SGHAT and FQNNGV. The whole variable domain, remainder taken from reference TRBV11-2 and TRBJ2-7, is EAGVAQSPRYKIIEKRQSVAFWCNPISGHATLYWYQQILGQGPKLLIQFQNNGVVDDSQLPKDRFSAERLKGVDSTLKIQPAKLEDSAVYLCGPGGVKPNEQYFGPGTRLTVT.

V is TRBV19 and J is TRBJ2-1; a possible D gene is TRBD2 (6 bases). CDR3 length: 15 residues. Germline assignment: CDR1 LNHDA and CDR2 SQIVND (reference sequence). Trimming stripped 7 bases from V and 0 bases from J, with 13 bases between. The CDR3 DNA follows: TGTGCCAGTAAGTCGCTAGCGCACTCCTACAATGAGCAGTTCTTC. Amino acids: CASKSLAHSYNEQFF.

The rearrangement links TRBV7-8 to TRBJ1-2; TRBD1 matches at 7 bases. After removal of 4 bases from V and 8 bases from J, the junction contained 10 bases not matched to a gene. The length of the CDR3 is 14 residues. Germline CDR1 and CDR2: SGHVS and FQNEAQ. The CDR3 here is CASSSMGAGGGYTF. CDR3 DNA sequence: TGTGCCAGCAGCTCGATGGGAGCAGGGGGAGGCTACACCTTC.

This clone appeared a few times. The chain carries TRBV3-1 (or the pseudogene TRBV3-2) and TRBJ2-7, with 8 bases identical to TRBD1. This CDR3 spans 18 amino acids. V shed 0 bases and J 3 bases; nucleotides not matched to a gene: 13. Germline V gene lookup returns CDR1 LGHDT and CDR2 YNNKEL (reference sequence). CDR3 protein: CASSQDVWYDRGYYEQYF. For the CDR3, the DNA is TGTGCCAGCAGCCAAGATGTATGGTATGACAGGGGCTACTACGAGCAGTACTTC.

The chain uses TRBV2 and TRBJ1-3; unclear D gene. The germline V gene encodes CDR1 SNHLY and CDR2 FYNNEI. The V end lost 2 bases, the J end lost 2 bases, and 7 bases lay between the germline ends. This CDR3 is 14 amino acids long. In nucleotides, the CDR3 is TGTGCCAGCAGTGAAAGTACGGCTGGAAACACCATATATTTT. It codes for CASSESTAGNTIYF. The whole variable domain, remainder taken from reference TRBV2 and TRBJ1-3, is EPEVTQTPSHQVTQMGQEVILRCVPISNHLYFYWYRQILGQKVEFLVSFYNNEISEKSEIFDDQFSVERPDGSNFTLKIRSTKLEDSAMYFCASSESTAGNTIYFGEGSWLTVV.

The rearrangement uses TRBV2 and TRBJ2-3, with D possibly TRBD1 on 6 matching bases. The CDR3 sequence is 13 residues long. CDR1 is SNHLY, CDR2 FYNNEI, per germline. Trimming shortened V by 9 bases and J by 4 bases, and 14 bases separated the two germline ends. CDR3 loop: CARKKTGPDTQYF. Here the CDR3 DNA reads TGTGCCAGGAAAAAGACAGGTCCAGATACGCAGTATTTT.

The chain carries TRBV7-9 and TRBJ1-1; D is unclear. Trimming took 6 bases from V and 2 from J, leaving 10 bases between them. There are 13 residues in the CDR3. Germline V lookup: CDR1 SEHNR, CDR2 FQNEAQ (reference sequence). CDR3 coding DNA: TGTGCCAGCAGTCACCCGGCAAACACTGAAGCTTTCTTT. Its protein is CASSHPANTEAFF. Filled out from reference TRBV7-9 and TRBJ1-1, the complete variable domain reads DTGVSQNPRHKITKRGQNVTFRCDPISEHNRLYWYRQTLGQGPEFLTYFQNEAQLEKSRLLSDRFSAERPKGSFSTLEIQRTEQGDSAMYLCASSHPANTEAFFGQGTRLTVV.

The CDR3 DNA reads as TGTGCCAGCAGCTTGATGGGGGGCCGGAATGAAAAACTGTTTTTT. Translation gives CASSLMGGRNEKLFF. The chain links TRBV5-8 to TRBJ1-4; TRBD1 might be the D (6 bases). The germline V and J ends were trimmed by 1 base and 5 bases, with 12 bases remaining between them. Germline CDR1 and CDR2: SGHTS and YDEGEE. The CDR3 is 15 residues long.

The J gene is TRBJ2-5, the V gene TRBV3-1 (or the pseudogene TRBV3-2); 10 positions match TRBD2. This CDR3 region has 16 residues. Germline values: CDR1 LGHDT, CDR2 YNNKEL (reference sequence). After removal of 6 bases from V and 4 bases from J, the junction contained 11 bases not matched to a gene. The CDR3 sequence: CASRRSSGSRRETQYF. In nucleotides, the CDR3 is TGTGCCAGCAGGCGATCTAGCGGGAGTAGGAGAGAGACCCAGTACTTC.

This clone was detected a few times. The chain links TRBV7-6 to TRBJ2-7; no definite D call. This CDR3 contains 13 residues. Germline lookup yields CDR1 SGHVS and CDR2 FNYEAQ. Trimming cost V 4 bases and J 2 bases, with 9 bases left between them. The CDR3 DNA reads TGTGCCAGCAGCTCCTACTCAACCTACGAGCAGTACTTC. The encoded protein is CASSSYSTYEQYF.

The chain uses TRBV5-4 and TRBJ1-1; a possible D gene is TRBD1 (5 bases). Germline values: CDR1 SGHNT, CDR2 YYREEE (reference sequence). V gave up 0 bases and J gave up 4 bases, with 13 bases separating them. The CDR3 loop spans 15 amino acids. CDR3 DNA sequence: TGTGCCAGCAGCTTGGACTTTCTGGGGGGCACTGAAGCTTTCTTT. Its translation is CASSLDFLGGTEAFF.

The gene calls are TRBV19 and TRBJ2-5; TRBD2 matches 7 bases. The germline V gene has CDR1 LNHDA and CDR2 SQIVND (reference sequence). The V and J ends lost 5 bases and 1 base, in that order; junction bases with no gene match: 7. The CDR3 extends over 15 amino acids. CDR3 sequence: CASSVTRGSQETQYF. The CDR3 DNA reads TGTGCCAGTAGTGTGACGCGGGGGAGCCAAGAGACCCAGTACTTC.

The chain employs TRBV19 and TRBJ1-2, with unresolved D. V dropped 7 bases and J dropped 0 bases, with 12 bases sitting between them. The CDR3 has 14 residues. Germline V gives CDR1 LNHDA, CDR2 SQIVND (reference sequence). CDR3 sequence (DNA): TGTGCCAGTATAGGCAGCAATACTAACTATGGCTACACCTTC. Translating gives CASIGSNTNYGYTF.

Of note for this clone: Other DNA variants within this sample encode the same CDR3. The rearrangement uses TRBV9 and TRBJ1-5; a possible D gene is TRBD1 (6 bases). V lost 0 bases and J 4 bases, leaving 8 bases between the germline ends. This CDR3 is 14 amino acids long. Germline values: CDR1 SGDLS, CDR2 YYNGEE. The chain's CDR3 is CASSVGTVNQPQHF. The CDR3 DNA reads TGTGCCAGCAGCGTAGGGACAGTTAATCAGCCCCAGCATTTT.

The CDR3 here is CASSSARVAISSEQYF. Here the CDR3 DNA reads TGTGCCAGCAGCTCGGCACGGGTGGCCATCTCTTCCGAGCAGTACTTC. This chain joins TRBV5-4 and TRBJ2-7; D is unresolved. The V gene's germline CDR1 is SGHNT and CDR2 YYREEE (reference sequence). Trimming left V 3 bases short and J 6 bases short, with 22 bases between. The CDR3 loop spans 16 amino acids.

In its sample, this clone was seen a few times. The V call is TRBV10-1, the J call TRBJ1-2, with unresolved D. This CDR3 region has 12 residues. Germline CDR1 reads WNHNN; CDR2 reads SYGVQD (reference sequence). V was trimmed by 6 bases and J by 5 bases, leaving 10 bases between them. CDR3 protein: CASSDVEYGYTF. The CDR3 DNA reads TGCGCCAGCAGCGACGTGGAGTATGGCTACACCTTC.

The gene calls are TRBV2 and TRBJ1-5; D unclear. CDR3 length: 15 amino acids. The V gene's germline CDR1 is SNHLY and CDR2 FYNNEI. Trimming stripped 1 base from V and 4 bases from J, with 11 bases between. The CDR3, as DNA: TGTGCCAGCAGTGAAGTCGGAGAGAGTAATCAGCCCCAGCATTTT. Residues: CASSEVGESNQPQHF.

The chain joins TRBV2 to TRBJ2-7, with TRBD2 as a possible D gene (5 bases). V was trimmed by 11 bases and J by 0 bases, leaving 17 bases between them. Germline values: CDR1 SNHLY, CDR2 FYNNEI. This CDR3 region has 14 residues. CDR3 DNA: TGTGCCTCGAGAGGGCGCGGGCACTCCTACGAGCAGTACTTC. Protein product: CASRGRGHSYEQYF.

The CDR3, as DNA: TGTGCCAGCAGCGTGAGAGGGGATAGGTCTGCGGCCGAAGCTTTCTTT. It is translated as CASSVRGDRSAAEAFF. The J gene is TRBJ1-1, the V gene TRBV9; tentative D call: TRBD1 (5 bases). The V and J ends lost 2 bases and 8 bases respectively, with 22 bases between them. CDR1 SGDLS and CDR2 YYNGEE come from the germline V gene. This CDR3 region has 16 residues.

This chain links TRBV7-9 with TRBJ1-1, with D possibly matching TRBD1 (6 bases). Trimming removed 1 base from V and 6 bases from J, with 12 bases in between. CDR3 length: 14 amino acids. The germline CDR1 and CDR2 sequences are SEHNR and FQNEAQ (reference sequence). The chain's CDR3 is CASSLEGVRAEAFF. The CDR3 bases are TGTGCCAGCAGCTTAGAGGGGGTGAGGGCTGAAGCTTTCTTT. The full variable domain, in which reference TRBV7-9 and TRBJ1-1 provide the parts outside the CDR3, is DTGVSQNPRHKITKRGQNVTFRCDPISEHNRLYWYRQTLGQGPEFLTYFQNEAQLEKSRLLSDRFSAERPKGSFSTLEIQRTEQGDSAMYLCASSLEGVRAEAFFGQGTRLTVV.

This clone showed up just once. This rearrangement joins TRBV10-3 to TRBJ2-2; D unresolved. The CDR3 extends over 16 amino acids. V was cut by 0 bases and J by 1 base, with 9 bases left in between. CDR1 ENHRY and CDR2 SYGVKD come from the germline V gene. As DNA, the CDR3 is TGTGCCATCAGTGAGTCGAACAGCGTGAACACCGGGGAGCTGTTTTTT. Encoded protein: CAISESNSVNTGELFF.

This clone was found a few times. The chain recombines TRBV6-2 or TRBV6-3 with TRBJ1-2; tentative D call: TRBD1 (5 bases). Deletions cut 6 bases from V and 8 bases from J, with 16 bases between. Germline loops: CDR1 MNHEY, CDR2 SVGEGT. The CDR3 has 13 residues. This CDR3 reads CASSPDARGGYTF. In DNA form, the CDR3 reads TGTGCCAGCAGCCCGGACGCCCGGGGGGGCTACACCTTC.

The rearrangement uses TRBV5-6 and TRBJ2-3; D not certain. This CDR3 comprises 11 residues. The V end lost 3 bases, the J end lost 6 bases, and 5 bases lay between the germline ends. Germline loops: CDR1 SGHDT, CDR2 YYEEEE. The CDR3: CASSYRDTQYF. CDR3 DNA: TGTGCCAGCAGCTATAGGGATACGCAGTATTTT. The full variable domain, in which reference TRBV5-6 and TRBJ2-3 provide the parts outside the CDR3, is DAGVTQSPTHLIKTRGQQVTLRCSPKSGHDTVSWYQQALGQGPQFIFQYYEEEERQRGNFPDRFSGHQFPNYSSELNVNALLLGDSALYLCASSYRDTQYFGPGTRLTVL.

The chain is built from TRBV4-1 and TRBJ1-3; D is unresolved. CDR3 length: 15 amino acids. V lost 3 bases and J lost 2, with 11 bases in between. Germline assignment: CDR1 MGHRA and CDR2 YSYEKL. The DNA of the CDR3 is TGCGCCAGCAGCCAGCCTGAGACAACTGGAAACACCATATATTTT. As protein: CASSQPETTGNTIYF.